The T cell receptor beta chain described here comes from a study of blood T cell repertoires in COVID-19. As originally analysed: Amplified reference gene primers provided the basis for estimating nucleated cell counts. Profiled with immunoSEQ multiplex PCR; TCRdb holds only in-frame clones, not every one. D and trimming come from the DNA, and the V and J calls and clone size come from that table. The table records 65,000 to 80,000 clones, 70% to 90% of them present only once. Per germline, CDR1 KGHSH and CDR2 LQKENI. This CDR3 has 13 amino acids. V was pared by 6 bases and J by 4 bases, with 12 bases between. Notes on this clone: Other DNA variants within this sample encode the same CDR3.

The sample comprised peripheral blood. The chain carries TRBV18 and TRBJ1-1; D perhaps matches TRBD1 (5 bases). The receptor was derived from a man aged 30 to 45 with acute or convalescent COVID-19. The CDR3 is CASSLGGGTEAFF. The CDR3 DNA follows: TGTGCCAGCTCTCTCGGGGGGGGCACTGAAGCTTTCTTT.